The 9 T cell receptor beta chains below all came from one sample that was sequenced in a study of CD8 T cells in ankylosing spondylitis. Study-level points and caveats: Fewer than ten highly homologous variants made up a TCR beta motif that seemed to typify ankylosing spondylitis blood.

TCRdb re-derived calls from the 5' RACE reads in MiXCR, one entry per CDR3 protein. The sample includes about 540,000 distinct CDR3 sequences, roughly 12% seen only once; the top ten take under 7.5%. Their target antigens are unknown. Sequencing was carried out using blood, either unsorted or a sorted T cell fraction (not recorded which). The receptors here all came from a male donor with ankylosing spondylitis.

This clonotype was seen repeatedly, ten times or more. J is TRBJ2-3 and V is TRBV20-1; possible D gene TRBD2, 5 bases. The CDR3 runs 12 residues. Germline V gene lookup returns CDR1 DFQATT and CDR2 SNEGSKA (reference sequence). The V and J ends lost 8 bases and 2 bases respectively, with 11 bases between them. CDR3 in amino acids: CSLTTSTDTQYF. CDR3 in DNA: TGCAGTCTGACTACTTCCACAGATACGCAGTATTTT.

A few counts support this clonotype. The chain combines TRBV4-1 with TRBJ1-2; TRBD1 is a possible D gene (5 bases). The V end lost 0 bases, the J end lost 5 bases, and 13 bases lay between the germline ends. Germline loops: CDR1 MGHRA, CDR2 YSYEKL. There are 15 residues in the CDR3. In DNA, the CDR3 is TGCGCCAGCAGCCAAGATGGGGCCAGCGGATATGGCTACACCTTC. Its translation is CASSQDGASGYGYTF.

This clonotype was seen many times. This chain links TRBV5-1 with TRBJ2-5; 8 bases match TRBD2. CDR3 length: 15 amino acids. Germline CDR1 and CDR2: SGHRS and YFSETQ. V dropped 3 bases and J dropped 2; count of bases not matched to a gene: 6. The CDR3 loop is CASSWWVAGQETQYF. In nucleotides, the CDR3 is TGCGCCAGCAGCTGGTGGGTAGCGGGGCAAGAGACCCAGTACTTC.

The chain links TRBV24-1 to TRBJ2-1; 9 bases are a match to TRBD2. The CDR3 runs 12 residues. Looked up from germline, CDR1 is KGHDR and CDR2 is SFDVKD. With 9 bases clipped from V and 5 bases from J, the junction kept 1 base outside the gene matches. The CDR3 DNA sequence: TGTGCCACCGGACTAGCGAACAATGAGCAGTTCTTC. Translating gives CATGLANNEQFF.

This CDR3 is CASSSSTGQETQYF. CDR3 DNA: TGCGCCAGCAGCTCATCGACAGGGCAAGAGACCCAGTACTTC. The rearrangement uses TRBV5-1 and TRBJ2-5, with 7 bases that match TRBD1. The CDR3 totals 14 residues. Unmatched junction bases numbered 4, after V lost 3 bases and J lost 2 bases. CDR1 and CDR2 from the germline V gene are SGHRS and YFSETQ.

The table lists this clonotype with a few counts. The chain recombines TRBV5-1 with TRBJ2-2; 9 bases match TRBD1. V trimming: 4 bases; J trimming: 2 bases; junction bases outside the gene matches: 3. Germline V gene data show CDR1 as SGHRS and CDR2 as YFSETQ. The CDR3 is 15 residues long. CDR3 loop: CASSPGQGNTGELFF. Written as DNA, the CDR3 is TGCGCCAGCAGCCCGGGACAGGGAAACACCGGGGAGCTGTTTTTT.

The V call is TRBV5-1, the J call TRBJ1-1; D not resolved. This CDR3 comprises 15 residues. Germline CDR1 is SGHRS and CDR2 is YFSETQ. V was pared by 0 bases and J by 2 bases, with 11 bases between. CDR3 protein: CASSLEVGRNTEAFF. CDR3 sequence (DNA): TGCGCCAGCAGCTTGGAAGTCGGGAGAAACACTGAAGCTTTCTTT.

V usage is TRBV12-3 or TRBV12-4 and J usage is TRBJ2-5; 9 positions agree with TRBD1. The trim removed 3 bases at V and 4 bases at J, leaving 9 bases unmatched. The CDR3 consists of 16 residues. CDR3: CASSFRGTGGRETQYF. As DNA, the CDR3 is TGTGCCAGCAGTTTTCGGGGAACAGGGGGCCGAGAGACCCAGTACTTC.

This clonotype came up a few times. The V gene is TRBV12-3 or TRBV12-4, the J gene TRBJ1-2; D remains unclear. The CDR3 covers 13 residues. V dropped 10 bases and J dropped 3 bases, with 15 bases sitting between them. The CDR3 nucleotides are TGTGCCACCTCTTCGTCGGTTTACTATGGCTACACCTTC. Residues: CATSSSVYYGYTF.